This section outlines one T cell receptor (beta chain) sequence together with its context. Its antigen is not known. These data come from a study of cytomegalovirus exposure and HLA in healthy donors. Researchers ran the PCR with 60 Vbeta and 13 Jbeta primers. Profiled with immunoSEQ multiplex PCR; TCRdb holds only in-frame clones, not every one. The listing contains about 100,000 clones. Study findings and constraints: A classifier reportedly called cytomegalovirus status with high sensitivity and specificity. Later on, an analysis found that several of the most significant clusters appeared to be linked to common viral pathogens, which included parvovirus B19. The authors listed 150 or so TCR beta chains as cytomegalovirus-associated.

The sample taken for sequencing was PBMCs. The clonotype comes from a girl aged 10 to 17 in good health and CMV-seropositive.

CDR3: CAISEHRESEAFF. The CDR3 DNA sequence: TGTGCCATCAGTGAACACAGGGAAAGCGAAGCTTTCTTT. The J gene is TRBJ1-1, the V gene TRBV10-3, with D maybe TRBD1 (6 bases). Germline assignment: CDR1 ENHRY and CDR2 SYGVKD. The length of the CDR3 is 13 residues. The germline V and J ends were trimmed by 3 bases and 8 bases, with 13 bases remaining between them.